One sample yielded the 6 T cell receptor beta chains listed below, sequenced in a study of T cells in Graves' hyperthyroidism and ophthalmopathy (dated by TCRdb to between 2018 and 2020). The library was obtained by multiplex PCR. Instrument used: Illumina HiSeq 2000. The TCR beta CDR3 regions were amplified from RNA transcripts. The TCR CDR3 was subjected to a first round of RT-PCR using the HTBI primer set and the Qiagen OneStep RT-PCR kit. In TCRdb, the public reads were trimmed at Q25 with fastp and aligned with MiXCR, with productive beta chains retained. Identical CDR3 proteins give one entry, which carries the most common genes and DNA. This sample is represented by 750,000 to 900,000 distinct CDR3 sequences; 38% of them were singletons. The ten largest clones add up to around 10% of the sample. Sequences were obtained from blood. The origin of the receptors is a man in his late teens or twenties with Graves' hyperthyroidism.

This sequence joins TRBV7-2 and TRBJ2-7, with 14 nucleotides matching TRBD2. The CDR3 sequence is 14 residues long. Germline CDR1 SGHTA, CDR2 FQGNSA. V lost 5 bases, J lost 6 bases, and 3 bases stayed unmatched. CDR3 in DNA: TGTGCCAGCAGCAAAGGACTAGCGGGAGGCGAGCAGTACTTC. Amino acid sequence: CASSKGLAGGEQYF.

This clonotype was recorded many times. The rearrangement joins TRBV5-6 to TRBJ1-6; 7 positions match TRBD1. There are 14 residues in the CDR3. Germline V gene sequence: CDR1 SGHDT, CDR2 YYEEEE. Trimming at V came to 4 bases and at J to 7 bases, leaving 5 bases not matched to a gene. DNA of the CDR3: TGTGCCAGCAGCCCGGGACAGAGGAATTCACCCCTCCACTTT. Its translation: CASSPGQRNSPLHF.

For this clonotype: A clone one base away is much larger, so this may be a read error. The chain employs TRBV5-5 and TRBJ1-2; 8 bases are shared with TRBD1. The V gene's germline CDR1 is SGHKS and CDR2 YYEKEE (reference sequence). V trimming: 4 bases; J trimming: 8 bases; junction bases outside the gene matches: 10. This CDR3 has 14 residues. In nucleotides, the CDR3 is TGTGCCAGCAGCGTAGGACAGGGAAATGTAGGCTACACCTTC. This encodes CASSVGQGNVGYTF.

This clonotype turned up a few times. CDR3 loop: CASSFKGPRETQYF. Here the CDR3 DNA reads TGTGCCAGCAGCTTTAAAGGTCCCCGGGAGACCCAGTACTTC. V usage is TRBV7-8 and J usage is TRBJ2-5; D gene unclear. This CDR3 has 14 amino acids. The germline gives CDR1 SGHVS, CDR2 FQNEAQ. The V end was cut by 3 bases, the J end by 5 bases, with 13 bases between.

This clonotype has just a few counts. The genes are TRBV9 and TRBJ2-7; 12 bases are shared with TRBD1. Germline V gives CDR1 SGDLS, CDR2 YYNGEE. CDR3 length: 15 residues. The junction had 7 bases not matched to a gene; V was cut back by 4 bases and J by 5 bases. CDR3: CASSLSGTGGDEQYF. CDR3 DNA: TGTGCCAGCAGCCTTTCCGGGACAGGGGGCGACGAGCAGTACTTC.

This clonotype came up many times. The gene calls are TRBV4-2 and TRBJ2-5; D remains unclear. The CDR3 runs to 15 residues. Trimming left V 0 bases short and J 1 base short, with 9 bases between. Germline CDR1 is LGHNA and CDR2 is YNFKEQ. CDR3 in amino acids: CASSQDRVTQETQYF. CDR3 bases: TGTGCCAGCAGCCAAGATAGGGTAACCCAAGAGACCCAGTACTTC.